Below, 10 T cell receptor beta chains from the same sample are listed, as sequenced in a study of T-cell reconstitution after alpha-beta-depleted transplantation in children. Preparing the TCRbeta library involved the use of unique molecular identifiers. MiXCR was run by TCRdb on the PCR reads, yielding one entry per CDR3 protein. The sample has 200,000 to 300,000 distinct CDR3 sequences; under 30% are singletons. The sequencing used PBMCs, collected before TCRalphabeta/CD19-depleted stem cell transplant. Source of these receptors: a girl aged 2-10 years with Fanconi anemia, due to receive a stem cell transplant.

This clonotype was counted ten times or more. The CDR3: CASSEGGGGQETQYF. The DNA of the CDR3 is TGTGCCAGCAGTGAAGGGGGAGGGGGTCAAGAGACCCAGTACTTC. The chain links TRBV12-3 or TRBV12-4 to TRBJ2-5; possible D gene TRBD2, 7 bases. CDR3 size: 15 residues. Trimming stripped 5 bases from V and 2 bases from J, with 15 bases between.

The chain carries TRBV29-1 and TRBJ2-7, with 10 bases identical to TRBD1. Germline values: CDR1 SQVTM, CDR2 ANQGSEA. CDR3 length: 13 amino acids. V trimming: 7 bases; J trimming: 3 bases; junction bases outside the gene matches: 6. This CDR3 is CSARTGGVYEQYF. The DNA of the CDR3 is TGCAGCGCAAGGACAGGGGGTGTCTACGAGCAGTACTTC.

A few counts support this clonotype. This chain joins TRBV29-1 and TRBJ2-7; D gene ambiguous. From germline, CDR1 is SQVTM and CDR2 ANQGSEA. V was pared by 4 bases and J by 2 bases, with 9 bases between. This CDR3 has 12 amino acids. The CDR3 region is CSVATLTYEQYF. The CDR3 nucleotides are TGCAGCGTTGCGACACTTACCTACGAGCAGTACTTC.

V gene TRBV7-7 combines with J gene TRBJ2-1; D is unresolved. Trimming stripped 4 bases from V and 3 bases from J, with 10 bases between. CDR1 SSHAT and CDR2 FNYEAQ come from the germline V gene (reference sequence). The CDR3 covers 14 residues. The CDR3 coding sequence is TGTGCCAGCAGCTATTCTCGACTCTACAATGAGCAGTTCTTC. Translation: CASSYSRLYNEQFF.

This clonotype was counted ten times or more. J is TRBJ2-3 and V is TRBV12-3 or TRBV12-4; TRBD2 aligns across 7 bases. V dropped 2 bases and J dropped 1; count of bases not matched to a gene: 0. The CDR3 totals 14 residues. CDR3 amino acids: CASSLLAGTDTQYF. In DNA, the CDR3 is TGTGCCAGCAGTTTACTAGCGGGCACAGATACGCAGTATTTT.

This clonotype was seen at least ten times. V gene TRBV20-1 combines with J gene TRBJ1-5; possibly TRBD1 for D (5 bases). The CDR3 is 14 residues long. V lost 5 bases and J lost 3, with 14 bases in between. The germline CDR1 and CDR2 sequences are DFQATT and SNEGSKA (reference sequence). The CDR3 loop is CSAGDLTPNQPQHF. As DNA, the CDR3 is TGCAGTGCTGGGGACCTAACCCCCAATCAGCCCCAGCATTTT.

V gene TRBV15 combines with J gene TRBJ2-3; D is uncertain. The V end lost 8 bases, the J end lost 2 bases, and 14 bases lay between the germline ends. CDR1 LNHNV and CDR2 YYDKDF come from the germline V gene (reference sequence). The CDR3 runs 14 residues. CDR3: CATALLTLTDTQYF. In nucleotides, the CDR3 is TGTGCCACCGCCCTGCTTACTCTCACAGATACGCAGTATTTT.

The table lists this clonotype with many counts. The chain employs TRBV20-1 and TRBJ1-5; D is uncertain. In germline, CDR1 is DFQATT, CDR2 SNEGSKA (reference sequence). V was clipped by 4 bases and J by 7 bases, with 14 bases between them. There are 13 residues in the CDR3. CDR3 amino acids: CSAIPGMGQPQHF. In nucleotides, the CDR3 is TGCAGTGCTATTCCCGGGATGGGACAGCCCCAGCATTTT.

The rearrangement uses TRBV5-1 and TRBJ2-5; the match to TRBD1 covers 7 bases. There are 14 residues in the CDR3. Germline V lookup: CDR1 SGHRS, CDR2 YFSETQ. The J segment lost 1 base and the V segment lost 4 bases, leaving 4 bases of the junction unmatched. Written as DNA, the CDR3 is TGCGCCAGCAGCCTCCGGACAGGCCAAGAGACCCAGTACTTC. This codes for CASSLRTGQETQYF.

CDR3 sequence (DNA): TGCGCCAGCAGCCAACTCCTCAGGGCAGATCAGCCCCAGCATTTT. Its translation is CASSQLLRADQPQHF. The J gene is TRBJ1-5, the V gene TRBV4-1, with D possibly being TRBD1 (5 bases). V gave up 2 bases and J gave up 5 bases, with 13 bases separating them. The CDR3 contains 15 residues. Germline V gene data show CDR1 as MGHRA and CDR2 as YSYEKL.